These 14 T cell receptor beta chains were all obtained from the same sample, sequenced in a study of cytomegalovirus exposure and HLA in healthy donors. Researchers ran the PCR with 60 Vbeta and 13 Jbeta primers. Using immunoSEQ multiplex PCR, the repertoire was profiled, and TCRdb retains in-frame clones only, with some absent. This sample has under 200,000 clones, with about 84% found just once. The sample comprised PBMCs. These receptors all come from a man aged 45 to 65 in good health and CMV-seropositive.

The chain joins TRBV7-3 to TRBJ2-5; 11 bases fit TRBD2. The CDR3 spans 15 residues. Germline trimming cut 4 bases from V and 1 base from J; bases unmatched to any gene: 2. Germline values: CDR1 SGHTA, CDR2 FQGTGA. DNA for the CDR3: TGTGCCAGCAGCTCTAGCGGGGGGATCCAAGAGACCCAGTACTTC. It is translated as CASSSSGGIQETQYF.

The rearrangement joins TRBV27 to TRBJ2-5; 8 bases match TRBD2. Per the germline V gene, CDR1 is MNHEY and CDR2 is SMNVEV (reference sequence). The CDR3 runs to 15 residues. Trimming took 5 bases from V and 5 from J; bases not matched to a gene: 10. CDR3 sequence (DNA): TGTGCCAGCAGTCCCCCCCTTTTAGCGGGGGAGACCCAGTACTTC. It codes for CASSPPLLAGETQYF.

This sequence joins TRBV7-9 and TRBJ2-5, with 8 nucleotides matching TRBD1. Trimming at V came to 2 bases and at J to 4 bases, leaving 6 bases not matched to a gene. This CDR3 has 15 residues. The germline V gene has CDR1 SEHNR and CDR2 FQNEAQ (reference sequence). The CDR3 here is CASSLQGAMGETQYF. The CDR3 DNA is TGTGCCAGCAGCTTACAGGGGGCTATGGGAGAGACCCAGTACTTC.

The chain joins TRBV19 to TRBJ1-1, with 7 bases matching TRBD1. J was trimmed by 4 bases and V by 5 bases; bases with no gene match: 10. The CDR3 consists of 15 residues. Germline values: CDR1 LNHDA, CDR2 SQIVND (reference sequence). The CDR3 loop is CASSYGVQGITEAFF. CDR3 DNA sequence: TGTGCCAGTAGTTATGGAGTACAGGGGATCACTGAAGCTTTCTTT.

The V call is TRBV10-3, the J call TRBJ2-3, with 10 bases fitting TRBD2. Per the germline V gene, CDR1 is ENHRY and CDR2 is SYGVKD. V lost 6 bases, J lost 0 bases, and 6 bases stayed unmatched. The CDR3 extends over 16 amino acids. The CDR3 DNA reads TGTGCCATCAGCCCCAGGACTAGCGGAAGCACAGATACGCAGTATTTT. It translates to CAISPRTSGSTDTQYF.

The chain carries TRBV6-1 and TRBJ2-7; 9 bases map to TRBD1. The germline V gene encodes CDR1 MNHNS and CDR2 SASEGT. The CDR3 has 14 amino acids. The ends lost 7 bases at V and 3 bases at J; junction bases unmatched: 7. As DNA, the CDR3 is TGTGCCAGCACCCTGACAGGGGGGTTCTACGAGCAGTACTTC. This codes for CASTLTGGFYEQYF.

This rearrangement joins TRBV5-4 to TRBJ2-1; unclear D gene. The germline V and J ends were trimmed by 3 bases and 5 bases, with 15 bases remaining between them. Germline V gene lookup returns CDR1 SGHNT and CDR2 YYREEE (reference sequence). CDR3 size: 15 residues. CDR3 residues: CASSSPERFNNEQFF. CDR3 nucleotides: TGTGCCAGCAGCTCCCCTGAGCGCTTTAACAATGAGCAGTTCTTC. Together with reference TRBV5-4 and TRBJ2-1, the CDR3 gives the full variable domain: ETGVTQSPTHLIKTRGQQVTLRCSSQSGHNTVSWYQQALGQGPQFIFQYYREEENGRGNFPPRFSGLQFPNYSSELNVNALELDDSALYLCASSSPERFNNEQFFGPGTRLTVL.

The chain combines TRBV27 with TRBJ2-2, with a weak D call TRBD2 (6 bases). V was shortened by 5 bases and J by 4 bases, with 14 bases between the two germline ends. The germline gives CDR1 MNHEY, CDR2 SMNVEV (reference sequence). The CDR3 runs to 15 residues. The CDR3 DNA reads TGTGCCAGCAGTCCCACCCGAGCGGGCACCGGGGAGCTGTTTTTT. Encoded protein: CASSPTRAGTGELFF.

CDR3 sequence reads: CASSEGQGMNTEAFF. The CDR3 nucleotides read TGTGCCAGCAGTGAAGGCCAGGGGATGAACACTGAAGCTTTCTTT. The gene calls are TRBV2 and TRBJ1-1; possible D gene TRBD1, 6 bases. Trimming shortened V by 1 base and J by 0 bases, and 9 bases separated the two germline ends. From germline, CDR1 is SNHLY and CDR2 FYNNEI. The CDR3 consists of 15 residues.

J is TRBJ1-1 and V is TRBV7-2, with D unclear. Trimming left V 6 bases short and J 0 bases short, with 14 bases between. The CDR3 has 15 amino acids. Germline loops: CDR1 SGHTA, CDR2 FQGNSA. The CDR3 bases are TGTGCCAGCAGTCGAGCCTACGGGGTGAACACTGAAGCTTTCTTT. Amino acid sequence: CASSRAYGVNTEAFF. Variable domain in full (rest from reference TRBV7-2 and TRBJ1-1): GAGVSQSPSNKVTEKGKDVELRCDPISGHTALYWYRQSLGQGLEFLIYFQGNSAPDKSGLPSDRFSAERTGGSVSTLTIQRTQQEDSAVYLCASSRAYGVNTEAFFGQGTRLTVV.

The count of this clone is one. V is TRBV19 and J is TRBJ2-7; D possibly corresponds to TRBD1 (6 bases). V lost 7 bases to trimming and J lost 5 bases, with 9 bases between them. Germline V gene data show CDR1 as LNHDA and CDR2 as SQIVND (reference sequence). CDR3 length equals 11 residues. The CDR3: CASISGDEQYF. DNA for the CDR3: TGTGCCAGTATTTCAGGGGACGAGCAGTACTTC.

This chain links TRBV6-5 with TRBJ2-7; D is perhaps TRBD1 (5 bases). V was trimmed by 2 bases and J by 3 bases, leaving 11 bases between them. Germline assignment: CDR1 MNHEY and CDR2 SVGAGI. The CDR3 length is 14 residues. The CDR3 bases are TGTGCCAGCAGTTACGGGCAGGGATACTACGAGCAGTACTTC. It yields the protein CASSYGQGYYEQYF.

The chain uses TRBV5-6 and TRBJ2-3; the D is unclear. The CDR3 is 13 amino acids. The germline gives CDR1 SGHDT, CDR2 YYEEEE. Deletions cut 6 bases from V and 3 bases from J, with 11 bases between. The CDR3 here is CASNRRSTDTQYF. The CDR3 coding sequence is TGTGCCAGCAACCGCAGGTCTACAGATACGCAGTATTTT.

V is TRBV6-4 and J is TRBJ2-5, with TRBD1 matching 7 bases. The CDR3 is made up of 13 amino acids. V lost 8 bases to trimming and J lost 3 bases; unmatched junction nucleotides: 6. Germline values: CDR1 MRHNA, CDR2 SNTAGT. The CDR3 is CASSRDREETQYF. The DNA of the CDR3 is TGTGCCAGCTCCAGGGACAGAGAAGAGACCCAGTACTTC.